These T cell receptor beta chains were read from a single sample in a study of blood T cell repertoires in COVID-19. Sequencing used immunoSEQ multiplex PCR; TCRdb keeps in-frame clones, though not all of them. Here the sample spans around 130,000 clones, approximately 86% being singletons. The sequencing sample was made of peripheral blood. All receptors come from a woman aged 50 to 60 who had recovered from COVID-19. CDR3s include the opening cysteine and the closing phenylalanine or tryptophan. D genes are given only for firm matches. Expanded clones are given a class, and other clones once, few, many or no size at all.

d_call	v_call	cdr3_length	clone_size	j_call	cdr3_nt	cdr3_aa
TRBD2	TRBV12-5	16	NA	TRBJ2-3	TGTGCTAGTGGTTTGGTACTGGGACTAGCGGTAGATACGCAGTATTTT	CASGLVLGLAVDTQYF
TRBD2	TRBV5-5	14	NA	TRBJ2-7	TGTGCCAGCATCCCGCGGAGCGGGGGCTACGAGCAGTACTTC	CASIPRSGGYEQYF
TRBD2	TRBV11-2	17	NA	TRBJ2-1	TGTGCCAGCAGCCCTGGGACTAGCGGGAGACTTGGCAATGAGCAGTTCTTC	CASSPGTSGRLGNEQFF
TRBD2	TRBV3-1/TRBV3-2	14	once	TRBJ2-2	TGTGCCAGCTGGGGGAGGGACGGCACCGGGGAGCTGTTTTTT	CASWGRDGTGELFF
NA	TRBV5-6	13	NA	TRBJ1-2	TGTGCCAGCAGCTTTGGCAGGGATGGTGGCTACACCTTC	CASSFGRDGGYTF
NA	TRBV5-1	14	NA	TRBJ1-4	TGCGCCAGCCAACCAAGGGGCAGGGATGAAAAACTGTTTTTT	CASQPRGRDEKLFF
NA	TRBV5-1	15	once	TRBJ2-7	TGCGCCAGCAGCTTGGGTGACGGAGACTCCTACGAGCAGTACTTC	CASSLGDGDSYEQYF
NA	TRBV13	14	NA	TRBJ2-1	TGTGCCAGCATGCTGATCGGGGTTTACAATGAGCAGTTCTTC	CASMLIGVYNEQFF
NA	TRBV12-3/TRBV12-4	13	once	TRBJ1-5	TGTGCCAGCACCAGCGGGGGACTTCAGCCCCAGCATTTT	CASTSGGLQPQHF
TRBD1	TRBV7-3	15	NA	TRBJ2-3	TGTGCCAGCAGCCTAGGGGGCGTCGGGGCAGATACGCAGTATTTT	CASSLGGVGADTQYF
TRBD1	TRBV7-8	12	NA	TRBJ2-3	TGTGCCAGCAGCTTACGGACAGGGTCCCAGTATTTT	CASSLRTGSQYF
TRBD2	TRBV7-3	19	NA	TRBJ2-2	TGTGCCAGCAGCTCTAAATCCCTAGCGGGCGGTACTAACACCGGGGAGCTGTTTTTT	CASSSKSLAGGTNTGELFF
NA	TRBV11-3	11	NA	TRBJ1-6	TGTGCCAGCAGCTCAAATTCACCCCTCCACTTT	CASSSNSPLHF
TRBD1	TRBV2	14	few	TRBJ1-1	TGTGCCAGCACTAGGACAGGGACGAACACTGAAGCTTTCTTT	CASTRTGTNTEAFF
NA	TRBV19	16	few	TRBJ1-1	TGTGCCAGTAGTATTTCCGGGGAGGTAAAGAACACTGAAGCTTTCTTT	CASSISGEVKNTEAFF
TRBD2	TRBV9	18	NA	TRBJ2-1	TGTGCCAGCAGCCCGTATGGAGCACGGGGGGGCGCCTACAATGAGCAGTTCTTC	CASSPYGARGGAYNEQFF
NA	TRBV29-1	16	NA	TRBJ2-3	TGCAGCGTTGAAGGCCTCCGGGAGTTGGGCACAGATACGCAGTATTTT	CSVEGLRELGTDTQYF
TRBD1	TRBV9	16	once	TRBJ2-2	TGTGCCAGCAGCGTAGGACAGGGGGCGTACACCGGGGAGCTGTTTTTT	CASSVGQGAYTGELFF
TRBD1	TRBV25-1	15	NA	TRBJ1-1	TGTGCCAGCAGTGACCCGGGACAGGGAGGAACTGAAGCTTTCTTT	CASSDPGQGGTEAFF
NA	TRBV7-6	13	once	TRBJ1-1	TGTGCCAGCAGCTCACAGGGTCGAACTGAAGCTTTCTTT	CASSSQGRTEAFF
NA	TRBV2	12	NA	TRBJ2-5	TGTGCCAGCAACTACCACCAAGAGACCCAGTACTTC	CASNYHQETQYF
NA	TRBV21-1	15	once	TRBJ2-5	TGTGCCAGCAGCAAAGTAGGACTAGCGGGGGAGACCCAGTACTTC	CASSKVGLAGETQYF
NA	TRBV19	12	NA	TRBJ2-3	TGTGCCAGTAGCCGACTGTCAGATACGCAGTATTTT	CASSRLSDTQYF
TRBD2	TRBV5-1	13	NA	TRBJ2-5	TGCGCCAGCAGCTCAGGGAGGGTGGAGACCCAGTACTTC	CASSSGRVETQYF
TRBD1	TRBV6-5	13	NA	TRBJ1-2	TGTGCCAGCAGTCGGGACAGGAGATATGGCTACACCTTC	CASSRDRRYGYTF
TRBD2	TRBV9	17	NA	TRBJ2-3	TGTGCCAGCAGCCCCAGGACTAGCGCATTATCCACAGATACGCAGTATTTT	CASSPRTSALSTDTQYF
TRBD1	TRBV2	12	NA	TRBJ2-7	TGTGCCAGCCGGGACAGCTCCTACGAGCAGTACTTC	CASRDSSYEQYF
NA	TRBV7-9	14	NA	TRBJ1-6	TGTGCCAGCAGGCCGGAGATTTATGGTTCACCCCTCCACTTT	CASRPEIYGSPLHF
TRBD1	TRBV28	16	NA	TRBJ1-4	TGTGCCAGCAGCCTGTACGGGACAGCGGCGGATGAAAAACTGTTTTTT	CASSLYGTAADEKLFF
TRBD1	TRBV6-5	14	NA	TRBJ2-7	TGTGCCAGCAGTATACCGGGACAGGGGTTCGAGCAGTACTTC	CASSIPGQGFEQYF
NA	TRBV25-1	12	NA	TRBJ1-2	TGTGCCAGCAGTGATACAGGGAATGGCTACACCTTC	CASSDTGNGYTF
NA	TRBV3-1/TRBV3-2	16	NA	TRBJ2-6	TGTGCCAGCAGCCTGGAGTTTTTCTCTGGGGCCAACGTCCTGACTTTC	CASSLEFFSGANVLTF
TRBD2	TRBV3-1/TRBV3-2	15	NA	TRBJ2-3	TGTGCCAGCAGCCCGACGGGGGGGCGGACAGATACGCAGTATTTT	CASSPTGGRTDTQYF
NA	TRBV7-8	15	few	TRBJ2-3	TGTGCCAGCAGCCCGCTCCCGTCTCGGGGGGATACGCAGTATTTT	CASSPLPSRGDTQYF
NA	TRBV7-9	12	few	TRBJ1-1	TGTGCCAGCAGCTCAGAAAACACTGAAGCTTTCTTT	CASSSENTEAFF
TRBD2	TRBV6-5	14	NA	TRBJ2-7	TGTGCCAGTTCGGGACTAGCGGGCTCCTACGAGCAGTACTTC	CASSGLAGSYEQYF
NA	TRBV6-5	13	NA	TRBJ1-3	TGTGCCACCCGAGGGATCTCTGGAAACACCATATATTTT	CATRGISGNTIYF
NA	TRBV24-1	15	NA	TRBJ1-1	TGTGCCACCAGTGATTCCACAGGGTTGAACACTGAAGCTTTCTTT	CATSDSTGLNTEAFF
TRBD1	TRBV27	14	NA	TRBJ1-2	TGTGCCAGCAGTCAAAAACAGGGGGGGATGAGCTACACCTTC	CASSQKQGGMSYTF
NA	TRBV5-5	12	NA	TRBJ1-5	TGTGCCAGCAGCACAGGGAATCAGCCCCAGCATTTT	CASSTGNQPQHF
TRBD2	TRBV4-3	17	once	TRBJ2-3	TGCGCCAGCAGCCAAGGGGGCGGGAGGGTAGGAACAGATACGCAGTATTTT	CASSQGGGRVGTDTQYF
TRBD2	TRBV2	16	NA	TRBJ2-1	TGTGCCAGCAGTGACCGGACAAGCGGGAGGTACAATGAGCAGTTCTTC	CASSDRTSGRYNEQFF
NA	TRBV7-2	13	NA	TRBJ2-5	TGTGCCAGCAGCACCAGTAACCAAGAGACCCAGTACTTC	CASSTSNQETQYF
NA	TRBV5-8	17	once	TRBJ1-2	TGTGCCAGCTTACCAGTGGTGGGCCGCGGGAGAAACTATGGCTACACCTTC	CASLPVVGRGRNYGYTF
NA	TRBV2	12	NA	TRBJ2-5	TGTGCCAGCAGACTCACCACGGAGACCCAGTACTTC	CASRLTTETQYF
TRBD1	TRBV7-2	14	NA	TRBJ2-7	TGTGCCAGCAGCTCACACCGGGACAGAAACGAGCAGTACTTC	CASSSHRDRNEQYF
NA	TRBV18	15	NA	TRBJ1-2	TGTGCCAGCTCACCGCGGACAGACTGGGGCGATGGCTACACCTTC	CASSPRTDWGDGYTF
NA	TRBV20-1	14	NA	TRBJ1-1	TGCAGTGCTAGTTGGGGGGGACGGAACACTGAAGCTTTCTTT	CSASWGGRNTEAFF
TRBD1	TRBV4-2	17	NA	TRBJ1-2	TGTGCCAGCAGCCTTCAACCCGGGACAGGGGGTAACTATGGCTACACCTTC	CASSLQPGTGGNYGYTF
TRBD2	TRBV5-1	14	few	TRBJ2-5	TGCGCCAGCAGGGTCGGGGGGGTACAAGAGACCCAGTACTTC	CASRVGGVQETQYF
TRBD1	TRBV7-9	14	NA	TRBJ1-2	TGTGCCAGCAGCCCCGGACAGGGCCTGGGGGGCTACACCTTC	CASSPGQGLGGYTF
TRBD2	TRBV11-2	19	NA	TRBJ2-5	TGTGCCAGCAGCTTAGATTTGGGGGGAACTAGCGTAGGGCAAGAGACCCAGTACTTC	CASSLDLGGTSVGQETQYF